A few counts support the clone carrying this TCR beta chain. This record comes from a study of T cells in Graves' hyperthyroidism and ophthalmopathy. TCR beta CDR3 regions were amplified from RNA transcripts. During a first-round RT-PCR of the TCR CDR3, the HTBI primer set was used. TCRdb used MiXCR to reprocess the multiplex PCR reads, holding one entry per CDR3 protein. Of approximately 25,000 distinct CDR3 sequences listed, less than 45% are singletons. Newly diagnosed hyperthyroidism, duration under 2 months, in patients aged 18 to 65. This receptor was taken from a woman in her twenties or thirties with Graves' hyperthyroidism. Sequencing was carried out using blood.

The CDR3 reads CSVVVRGEAFF. CDR3 nucleotides: TGCAGCGTTGTTGTAAGGGGAGAAGCTTTCTTT. The chain has TRBV29-1 and TRBJ1-1; D is possibly TRBD1 (5 bases). CDR3 length equals 11 residues. The germline V gene has CDR1 SQVTM and CDR2 ANQGSEA. V shed 4 bases and J shed 8 bases, with 11 bases lying between them.